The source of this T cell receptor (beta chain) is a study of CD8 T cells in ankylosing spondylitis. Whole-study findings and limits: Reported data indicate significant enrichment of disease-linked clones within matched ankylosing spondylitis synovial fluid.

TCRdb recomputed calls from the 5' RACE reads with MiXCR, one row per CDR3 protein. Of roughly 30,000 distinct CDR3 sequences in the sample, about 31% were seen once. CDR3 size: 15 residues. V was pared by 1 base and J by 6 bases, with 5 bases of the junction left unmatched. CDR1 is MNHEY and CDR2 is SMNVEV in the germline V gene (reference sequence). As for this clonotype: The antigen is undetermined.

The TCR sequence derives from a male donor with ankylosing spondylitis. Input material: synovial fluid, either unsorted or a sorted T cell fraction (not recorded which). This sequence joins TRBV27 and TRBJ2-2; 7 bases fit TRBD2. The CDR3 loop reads CASSLFGGSPGELFF. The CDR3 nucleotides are TGTGCCAGCAGTTTATTCGGCGGGAGCCCCGGGGAGCTGTTTTTT.